A single sample gave rise to the 20 T cell receptor beta chains below, sequenced in a study of cytomegalovirus exposure and HLA in healthy donors. The PCR used 60 Vbeta and 13 Jbeta primers. The repertoire was sequenced with immunoSEQ multiplex PCR; TCRdb's copy has only in-frame clones and lacks some. Of tens of thousands of clones listed, approximately 75% are singletons. The sample comprised PBMCs. All receptors come from a human donor in good health.

The chain recombines TRBV11-1 with TRBJ2-7; D may be TRBD1 (5 bases). The V gene's germline CDR1 is SGHAT and CDR2 FQDESV (reference sequence). This CDR3 contains 16 residues. V was pared by 2 bases and J by 3 bases, with 17 bases between. The CDR3 loop is CASSLRGYSPGYEQYF. The CDR3 nucleotides are TGTGCCAGCAGCTTAAGGGGCTACAGTCCGGGCTACGAGCAGTACTTC.

The CDR3 spells CASRAQGMNTEAFF. DNA for the CDR3: TGTGCCAGTAGAGCGCAGGGTATGAACACTGAAGCTTTCTTT. The V call is TRBV19, the J call TRBJ1-1; maybe TRBD1 (5 bases). The CDR3 spans 14 residues. CDR1 and CDR2 from the germline V gene are LNHDA and SQIVND (reference sequence). The V and J ends lost 6 bases and 0 bases respectively, with 11 bases between them.

This sequence joins TRBV21-1 and TRBJ1-2. TRBV21-1 is flagged as a pseudogene. CDR3 length: 15 amino acids. The CDR3 coding sequence is TGTGCCAGCAGCAAAGCTTCGGGTTCTGATTGGGGCTACACCTTC. Translated: CASSKASGSDWGYTF.

The chain has TRBV5-1 and TRBJ2-5; D unclear. The CDR3 has 13 residues. Germline V lookup: CDR1 SGHRS, CDR2 YFSETQ. Trimming removed 0 bases at V and 4 bases at J, with 7 bases between. CDR3 sequence reads: CASSLAYRETQYF. In DNA form, the CDR3 reads TGCGCCAGCAGCTTGGCCTACCGAGAGACCCAGTACTTC.

V and J are TRBV7-9 and TRBJ1-1; no reliable D call. The CDR3 totals 16 residues. Trimming removed 5 bases at V and 1 base at J, with 17 bases between. Germline CDR1 reads SEHNR; CDR2 reads FQNEAQ (reference sequence). CDR3 nucleotides: TGTGCCAGCAGCCCGACAAAGGTGGTTCCGAACACTGAAGCTTTCTTT. Its protein is CASSPTKVVPNTEAFF.

This chain connects TRBV6-5 to TRBJ1-2; 7 positions agree with TRBD1. This CDR3 spans 14 amino acids. Germline loops: CDR1 MNHEY, CDR2 SVGAGI. With 5 bases clipped from V and 4 bases from J, the junction kept 7 bases outside the gene matches. In nucleotides, the CDR3 is TGTGCCAGCAGTCACCAGGGGGGAAGCTATGGCTACACCTTC. It codes for CASSHQGGSYGYTF.

About this clone itself: One end of the junction does not line up with germline, which may come from a read error. This chain uses TRBV7-9 with TRBJ1-1, with 8 bases matching TRBD1. The CDR3 totals 16 residues. From germline, CDR1 is SEHNR and CDR2 FQNEAQ (reference sequence). The CDR3: CSSSLSQGALSTEAFF. The CDR3 bases are TGTTCCAGCAGCTTATCTCAGGGGGCGCTTTCCACTGAAGCTTTCTTT.

The chain links TRBV6-5 to TRBJ1-1; 8 nucleotides line up with TRBD1. This CDR3 is built from 14 residues. The trim removed 6 bases at V and 9 bases at J, leaving 12 bases unmatched. Germline CDR1 and CDR2: MNHEY and SVGAGI. CDR3 nucleotides: TGTGCCAGCAGCCGTGGACAGGGAAGGGGAAAAGCTTTCTTT. Its protein is CASSRGQGRGKAFF.

The rearrangement joins TRBV27 to TRBJ2-7, with a possible D match to TRBD1 (6 bases). Between the trimmed V and J ends, which lost 3 bases and 4 bases, there was a span of 13 bases. This CDR3 contains 14 residues. The germline CDR1 and CDR2 sequences are MNHEY and SMNVEV (reference sequence). The CDR3 protein is CASSFGVDSYEQYF. The CDR3 DNA reads TGTGCCAGCAGTTTCGGTGTGGACAGTTACGAGCAGTACTTC.

This chain uses TRBV7-8 with TRBJ2-7, with D maybe TRBD1 (5 bases). The V end lost 5 bases, the J end lost 7 bases, and 12 bases lay between the germline ends. CDR1 SGHVS and CDR2 FQNEAQ come from the germline V gene. The CDR3 contains 12 residues. DNA for the CDR3: TGTGCCAGCAGCACCACAGGTCGAGAGCAGTACTTC. Protein product: CASSTTGREQYF.

The chain has TRBV5-4 and TRBJ2-2; D is perhaps TRBD2 (5 bases). The CDR3 sequence is 15 residues long. Germline CDR1 and CDR2: SGHNT and YYREEE (reference sequence). The V end was cut by 0 bases, the J end by 2 bases, with 8 bases between. The CDR3 DNA is TGTGCCAGCAGCTTGGCGGGGTTCAACACCGGGGAGCTGTTTTTT. Its protein is CASSLAGFNTGELFF.

The chain couples TRBV7-3 to TRBJ2-1, with D perhaps TRBD1 (5 bases). CDR1 SGHTA and CDR2 FQGTGA come from the germline V gene. The V end was cut by 1 base, the J end by 8 bases, with 12 bases between. The CDR3 is 14 residues long. CDR3 loop: CASSLNPGNHEQFF. The CDR3 region has the DNA TGTGCCAGCAGCTTAAACCCAGGGAACCATGAGCAGTTCTTC.

This clone was found once. This chain joins TRBV9 and TRBJ2-7, with D possibly matching TRBD1 (6 bases). Germline CDR1 and CDR2: SGDLS and YYNGEE. The CDR3 length is 16 residues. The V gene lost 1 base and the J gene lost 9 bases, with 23 bases spanning the gap. For the CDR3, the DNA is TGTGCCAGCAGCGTAACAACCGGGACACAGTACGAGGGGCAGTACTTC. Amino acids: CASSVTTGTQYEGQYF.

The chain is built from TRBV5-1 and TRBJ2-2, with D tentatively TRBD1 (6 bases). Trimming shortened V by 1 base and J by 3 bases, and 16 bases separated the two germline ends. CDR1 and CDR2 (germline): SGHRS, YFSETQ. The CDR3 is made up of 17 amino acids. For the CDR3, the DNA is TGCGCCAGCAGCTTGCGCATCCCCAACAGGGACACCGGGGAGCTGTTTTTT. Residues: CASSLRIPNRDTGELFF.

The gene calls are TRBV18 and TRBJ2-3, with 11 positions matching TRBD2. This CDR3 comprises 18 residues. CDR1 is KGHSH and CDR2 is LQKENI in the germline V gene. The ends lost 4 bases at V and 0 bases at J; junction bases unmatched: 9. The CDR3 sequence is CASSRTSGGSSSTDTQYF. The CDR3 nucleotides read TGTGCCAGCTCACGAACTAGCGGGGGCTCCTCTAGCACAGATACGCAGTATTTT. Combining the CDR3 with reference TRBV18 and TRBJ2-3 gives the whole variable domain NAGVMQNPRHLVRRRGQEARLRCSPMKGHSHVYWYRQLPEEGLKFMVYLQKENIIDESGMPKERFSAEFPKEGPSILRIQQVVRGDSAAYFCASSRTSGGSSSTDTQYFGPGTRLTVL.

The chain joins TRBV5-6 to TRBJ1-1; D gene uncertain. The germline gives CDR1 SGHDT, CDR2 YYEEEE. This CDR3 region has 12 residues. Deletions cut 0 bases from V and 6 bases from J, with 6 bases between. The CDR3 spells CASSLGEAEAFF. The CDR3 coding sequence is TGTGCCAGCAGCTTGGGTGAGGCTGAAGCTTTCTTT.

V is TRBV6-5 and J is TRBJ2-7; 7 bases agree with TRBD1. V lost 0 bases, J lost 3 bases, and 5 bases stayed unmatched. Germline V gene data show CDR1 as MNHEY and CDR2 as SVGAGI. CDR3 size: 15 residues. The CDR3 reads CASSYSTGTGYEQYF. The CDR3 DNA reads TGTGCCAGCAGTTACTCGACAGGGACGGGCTACGAGCAGTACTTC.

The V call is TRBV6-1, the J call TRBJ2-7; tentative D call: TRBD1 (6 bases). The germline V gene has CDR1 MNHNS and CDR2 SASEGT. Trimming took 2 bases from V and 3 from J, leaving 14 bases between them. The CDR3 length is 15 residues. The CDR3 loop is CASSESWTALYEQYF. For the CDR3, the DNA is TGTGCCAGCAGTGAAAGTTGGACAGCGCTCTACGAGCAGTACTTC.

A single count supports this clone. J is TRBJ2-3 and V is TRBV18; D might be TRBD2 (6 bases). This CDR3 contains 13 residues. Germline CDR1 and CDR2: KGHSH and LQKENI. V was cut by 3 bases and J by 5 bases, with 9 bases left in between. CDR3 in amino acids: CASSPPGEDTQYF. In nucleotides, the CDR3 is TGTGCCAGCTCACCGCCGGGGGAAGATACGCAGTATTTT.

The genes are TRBV19 and TRBJ2-5; 8 positions match TRBD2. There are 14 residues in the CDR3. Looked up from germline, CDR1 is LNHDA and CDR2 is SQIVND (reference sequence). V lost 7 bases and J lost 4; bases outside the gene matches: 8. CDR3 sequence (DNA): TGTGCCAGTAATGAGCGGGGGAGGTCAGAGACCCAGTACTTC. This codes for CASNERGRSETQYF.